This entry describes one T cell receptor (beta chain). This sample is part of a study of blood T cell repertoires in COVID-19. With 1 base clipped from V and 7 bases from J, the junction kept 5 bases outside the gene matches. Germline CDR1 and CDR2: LGHDT and YNNKEL (reference sequence). This CDR3 spans 14 amino acids. Some clones are missing from TCRdb's copy, which holds only in-frame ones; the method was immunoSEQ multiplex PCR. The table shows a few hundred thousand clones, with approximately 81% occurring only once. Sequencing was performed on peripheral blood. This clonotype was obtained from a man aged 60 to 69 with acute or convalescent COVID-19. This chain connects TRBV3-1 (or the pseudogene TRBV3-2) to TRBJ2-5; 8 nucleotides agree with TRBD2. The CDR3 region has the DNA TGTGCCAGCAGCCAAGGACTGGCGGGGGGGACCCAGTACTTC. Translating gives CASSQGLAGGTQYF.